A selection of T cell receptor beta chains follows, all from one sample in a study of metastatic and nonmetastatic thyroid tumors. TCRdb reprocessed the PCR reads using MiXCR. The sample lists 45,000 or so clones; roughly 15% were seen once. The sample was blood. These TCRs come from a female donor with papillary thyroid cancer or a benign thyroid nodule (not recorded which). Some clones in this sample may be carry-over from other donors' samples. Both conserved end residues are part of each CDR3. A D gene is named only where the DNA matches it firmly. For some rows the clone size is stated as once, few or many, or as a class when expanded; others skip it.

J gene	CDR3 length	V gene	D gene	clone size	CDR3 protein	CDR3 DNA
TRBJ2-6	18	TRBV6-6	TRBD1	many	CASSPGTGAYSGANVLTF	TGTGCCAGCAGTCCGGGGACAGGGGCCTACTCTGGGGCCAACGTCCTGACTTTC
TRBJ1-2	16	TRBV11-3	TRBD1	-	CASSSSGTDEEYGYTF	TGTGCCAGCAGCTCGTCCGGGACAGACGAAGAATATGGCTACACCTTC
TRBJ1-3	15	TRBV9	TRBD1	many	CASSLRTGAGNTIYF	TGTGCCAGCAGCCTTCGGACAGGGGCTGGAAACACCATATATTTT
TRBJ2-1	11	TRBV10-1	-	many	CASSAYNEQFF	TGCGCCAGCAGTGCATACAATGAGCAGTTCTTC
TRBJ1-1	13	TRBV24-1	-	-	CATSDLTYTEAFF	TGTGCCACCAGTGATTTAACGTACACTGAAGCTTTCTTT
TRBJ2-3	13	TRBV12-3/TRBV12-4	-	many	CASSQDRTDTQYF	TGTGCCAGCAGCCAGGACCGGACAGATACGCAGTATTTT
TRBJ1-2	13	TRBV2	-	many	CASNPRQVYGYTF	TGTGCCAGCAACCCCCGTCAGGTCTATGGCTACACCTTC
TRBJ2-2	17	TRBV3-1	-	many	CASSHMSRDSYTGELFF	TGTGCCAGCAGCCATATGTCAAGGGACTCCTACACCGGGGAGCTGTTTTTT
TRBJ2-5	14	TRBV11-3	-	many	CASSLDGRTETQYF	TGTGCCAGCAGCTTAGATGGCAGAACTGAGACCCAGTACTTC
TRBJ2-5	16	TRBV11-2	TRBD1	-	CASSFGDRGSIETQYF	TGTGCCAGCAGCTTCGGAGACAGGGGATCGATAGAGACCCAGTACTTC
TRBJ1-2	14	TRBV2	TRBD1	many	CASSTFQGGGGYTF	TGTGCCAGCAGTACTTTTCAGGGGGGGGGTGGCTACACCTTC
TRBJ1-1	17	TRBV5-4	TRBD1	-	CASSLGGTGTMNTEAFF	TGTGCCAGCAGCTTGGGAGGGACAGGTACCATGAACACTGAAGCTTTCTTT
TRBJ2-3	16	TRBV5-1	-	many	CASSLAGDTSTDTQYF	TGCGCCAGCAGCTTGGCCGGGGATACTAGCACAGATACGCAGTATTTT
TRBJ2-2	16	TRBV9	-	many	CASSVVPEPNTGELFF	TGTGCCAGCAGCGTAGTCCCAGAGCCGAACACCGGGGAGCTGTTTTTT
TRBJ1-5	15	TRBV28	-	many	CASSLALGGNQPQHF	TGTGCCAGCAGTTTAGCCCTCGGGGGCAATCAGCCCCAGCATTTT
TRBJ2-5	13	TRBV14	-	few	CASSQGQWETQYF	TGTGCCAGCAGCCAAGGACAGTGGGAGACCCAGTACTTC
TRBJ2-1	15	TRBV19	TRBD1	-	CACRLPGQAYNEQFF	TGTGCCTGTCGTCTCCCGGGACAGGCTTACAATGAGCAGTTCTTC
TRBJ2-7	11	TRBV19	TRBD1	few	CATTGGLEQYF	TGTGCCACCACAGGGGGACTCGAGCAGTACTTC
TRBJ2-7	14	TRBV6-1	TRBD1	-	CASSFYRGIYEQYF	TGTGCCAGCAGTTTCTACAGGGGAATATACGAGCAGTACTTC
TRBJ2-1	12	TRBV29-1	-	many	CSVEGLDSRKFF	TGCAGCGTTGAAGGGTTGGACAGCCGCAAGTTCTTC
TRBJ1-3	21	TRBV10-3	-	once	CAISESTYLSGRTHSGNTIYF	TGTGCCATCAGTGAGTCCACCTACCTCTCCGGTCGAACACACTCTGGAAACACCATATATTTT
TRBJ1-3	15	TRBV5-1	-	many	CASSPREGGGNTTYF	TGCGCCAGCAGCCCCCGAGAGGGAGGAGGAAACACCACATATTTT
TRBJ2-3	15	TRBV11-3	TRBD2	many	CASRHIAGSTDTQYF	TGTGCCAGCAGGCACATAGCGGGGAGCACAGATACGCAGTATTTT
TRBJ1-6	14	TRBV27	-	few	CASSFLLLCSPLHF	TGTGCCAGCAGTTTCCTTCTCCTATGTTCACCCCTCCACTTT
TRBJ2-1	14	TRBV20-1	-	-	CSARDLADFNEQFF	TGCAGTGCTAGAGATTTGGCCGATTTCAATGAGCAGTTCTTC
TRBJ1-4	16	TRBV2	-	many	CASSGTRGVSGEKLFF	TGTGCCAGCAGTGGCACGAGGGGGGTTTCAGGTGAAAAACTGTTTTTT
TRBJ2-5	15	TRBV18	-	many	CASSPPGRGEETQYF	TGTGCCAGCTCACCACCGGGCAGGGGCGAAGAGACCCAGTACTTC
TRBJ2-7	15	TRBV24-1	TRBD1	few	CATSDWDSPKYEQYF	TGTGCCACCAGTGATTGGGACAGCCCAAAGTACGAGCAGTACTTC
TRBJ2-1	12	TRBV5-5	TRBD1	many	CASSWTGYEQFF	TGTGCCAGCAGCTGGACAGGGTATGAGCAGTTCTTC
TRBJ2-1	16	TRBV28	TRBD2	medium-sized	CASSHGLAGDDDEQFF	TGTGCCAGCAGCCATGGGTTGGCGGGAGATGACGATGAGCAGTTCTTC
TRBJ2-2	16	TRBV9	TRBD1	-	CASSLSGGVSTGELFF	TGTGCCAGCAGCCTTTCAGGGGGCGTAAGCACCGGGGAGCTGTTTTTC
TRBJ2-1	17	TRBV11-2	TRBD2	many	CASSSLGGGEGRNEQFF	TGTGCCAGCAGCTCCCTCGGGGGAGGGGAGGGCCGGAATGAGCAGTTCTTC
TRBJ2-3	16	TRBV12-5	TRBD2	-	CASGSELAGTTDTQNF	TGTGCTAGTGGATCCGAACTAGCGGGAACCACAGATACGCAGAATTTT
TRBJ2-3	15	TRBV20-1	TRBD2	many	CSAPLAGIRTDTQYF	TGCAGTGCTCCACTAGCGGGAATTAGGACAGATACGCAGTATTTT
TRBJ2-1	16	TRBV15	TRBD2	many	CATSRGTSGLGDEQFF	TGTGCCACCAGCAGAGGGACTAGCGGGTTAGGTGATGAGCAGTTCTTC
TRBJ2-5	15	TRBV5-1	-	many	CASSLWSSAQETQYF	TGCGCCAGCAGCTTATGGTCTTCGGCGCAAGAGACCCAGTACTTC
TRBJ2-3	14	TRBV5-1	TRBD2	-	CASSSGSGKDTQYF	TGCGCCAGCAGCAGCGGGAGTGGGAAAGATACGCAGTATTTT
TRBJ2-1	17	TRBV3-1	TRBD2	many	CASSQGGGGLGYNEQFF	TGTGCCAGCAGCCAAGGGGGCGGGGGTCTAGGATACAATGAGCAGTTCTTC
TRBJ1-2	15	TRBV12-3/TRBV12-4	TRBD1	few	CASSLSGQGPYGYTF	TGTGCCAGCAGTCTTTCGGGACAGGGGCCCTATGGCTACACCTTC
TRBJ1-1	15	TRBV6-5	-	-	CASSFSSRGGTEAFF	TGTGCCAGCAGTTTTAGCTCCAGGGGAGGGACTGAAGCTTTCTTT
TRBJ2-7	17	TRBV28	-	few	CASSGRIGSSTFYEQYF	TGTGCCAGCAGCGGACGGATTGGGTCAAGTACCTTCTACGAGCAGTACTTC
TRBJ2-5	13	TRBV20-1	TRBD1	many	CSARGRGQETQYF	TGCAGTGCTAGAGGCAGGGGGCAAGAGACCCAGTACTTC
TRBJ2-7	16	TRBV6-1	TRBD2	-	CASSLTSGDYSYEQYF	TGTGCCAGCAGCCTCACCTCCGGGGACTATAGCTACGAGCAGTACTTC
TRBJ1-1	15	TRBV28	TRBD1	many	CASSRLGQGGTEAFF	TGTGCCAGCAGCCGCCTTGGACAGGGAGGCACTGAAGCTTTCTTT
TRBJ1-1	14	TRBV4-1	-	many	CASSQQAMNTEAFF	TGCGCCAGCAGCCAACAGGCTATGAACACTGAAGCTTTCTTT
TRBJ2-7	13	TRBV3-1	-	many	CASSLGSVYEQYF	TGTGCCAGCAGCCTAGGGTCGGTCTACGAGCAGTACTTC
TRBJ2-1	18	TRBV20-1	TRBD1	many	CSARGDRGPGGSYNEQFF	TGCAGTGCTAGAGGGGACAGGGGGCCGGGCGGGAGTTATAATGAGCAGTTCTTC
TRBJ1-2	15	TRBV6-1	-	-	CASSEALGAPYGYTF	TGTGCCAGCAGTGAAGCGCTCGGGGCACCGTATGGCTACACCTTC
TRBJ1-6	17	TRBV12-3/TRBV12-4	-	many	CASSYRVGSSYNSPLHF	TGTGCCAGCAGTTATCGTGTAGGGAGCTCCTATAATTCACCCCTCCACTTT
TRBJ1-5	13	TRBV30	TRBD1	many	CACQGDTGQPQHF	TGTGCCTGCCAGGGGGATACGGGTCAGCCCCAGCATTTT
TRBJ1-5	15	TRBV4-2	-	-	CASSQEGFSNQPQHF	TGTGCCAGCAGCCAAGAGGGTTTTAGCAATCAGCCCCAGCATTTT
TRBJ2-1	15	TRBV6-2/TRBV6-3	TRBD1	-	CASRATGQGYNEQFF	TGTGCCAGCAGGGCGACAGGGCAGGGTTACAATGAGCAGTTCTTC
TRBJ2-7	12	TRBV11-3	TRBD2	many	CASRGGGSEQYF	TGTGCCAGCAGGGGGGGAGGGAGCGAGCAGTACTTC
TRBJ2-2	14	TRBV6-2/TRBV6-3	-	-	CASISGTATWELFF	TGTGCCAGCATCTCCGGGACGGCCACCTGGGAGCTGTTTTTT
TRBJ1-1	14	TRBV11-2	-	many	CASSLAGEGTEAFF	TGTGCCAGCAGCTTAGCAGGGGAGGGCACTGAAGCTTTCTTT
TRBJ1-1	13	TRBV12-3/TRBV12-4	-	many	CASSLQQNTEAFF	TGTGCCAGCAGTTTACAACAGAACACTGAAGCTTTCTTT
TRBJ1-6	14	TRBV7-9	TRBD1	few	CASSAGQSNSPLHF	TGTGCCAGCAGCGCGGGACAGAGTAATTCACCCCTCCACTTT
TRBJ1-1	13	TRBV20-1	-	many	CSAPWRGNTEAFF	TGCAGTGCCCCATGGCGGGGGAACACTGAAGCTTTCTTT
TRBJ2-7	13	TRBV3-1	-	many	CASRHRESYEQYF	TGTGCCAGCAGACACAGGGAATCCTACGAGCAGTACTTC
TRBJ1-3	17	TRBV15	TRBD1	many	CATSRDVRQGSGNTIYF	TGTGCCACCAGCAGAGATGTACGACAGGGCTCTGGAAACACCATATATTTT